The clone carrying this T cell receptor beta chain was detected ten times or more. Its antigen is not known. These gene names are mouse names. Read sequence stops 4 residues before the CDR3 end, and the germline J gene provides the missing end. The CDR3 covers 14 residues. Germline CDR1 reads NNHDY; CDR2 reads SYVADS. Sequencing used cDNA as its template, made by extracting RNA and reverse transcribing it. TCRdb's copy holds only in-frame clones and misses some; the assay was immunoSEQ multiplex PCR. The sample shows approximately 110,000 clones, no singletons; the ten largest hold 15% to 20%. The data originate from a study of CD8+ T cells in alopecia areata. Findings of the study overall: Alphabeta T cells residing in normal skin are also sequenced in scalp samples. TCR sharing was clearer in mice than between patients, perhaps partly owing to patient HLA diversity.

Source material: lesional skin. This TCR derives from a C3H/HeJ mouse with alopecia areata. This strain has MHC haplotype H2-k. The rearrangement uses TRBV13-3 and TRBJ2-5, with 9 bases aligning to TRBD1. CDR3 protein: CASSGTGVRDTQYF. The sequenced part of the CDR3 DNA is TGTGCCAGCAGTGGGACAGGGGTACGAGAC.